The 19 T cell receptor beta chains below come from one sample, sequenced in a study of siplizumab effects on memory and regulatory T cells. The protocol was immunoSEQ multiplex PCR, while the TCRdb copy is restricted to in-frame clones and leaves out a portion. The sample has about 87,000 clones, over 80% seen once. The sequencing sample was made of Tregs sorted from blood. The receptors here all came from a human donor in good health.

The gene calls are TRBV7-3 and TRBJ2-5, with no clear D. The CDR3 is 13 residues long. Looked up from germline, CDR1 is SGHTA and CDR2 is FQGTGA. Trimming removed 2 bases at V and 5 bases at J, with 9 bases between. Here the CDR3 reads CASSLGLWETQYF. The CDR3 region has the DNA TGTGCCAGCAGCTTAGGGCTCTGGGAGACCCAGTACTTC.

CDR3 region: CASSLDPGRGYQETQYF. The CDR3 DNA reads TGTGCCAGCAGCTTAGACCCCGGGCGGGGCTATCAAGAGACCCAGTACTTC. The gene calls are TRBV11-2 and TRBJ2-5, with D possibly being TRBD2 (6 bases). The CDR3 sequence is 17 residues long. Trimming took 0 bases from V and 2 from J, leaving 16 bases between them. Germline V lookup: CDR1 SGHAT, CDR2 FQNNGV.

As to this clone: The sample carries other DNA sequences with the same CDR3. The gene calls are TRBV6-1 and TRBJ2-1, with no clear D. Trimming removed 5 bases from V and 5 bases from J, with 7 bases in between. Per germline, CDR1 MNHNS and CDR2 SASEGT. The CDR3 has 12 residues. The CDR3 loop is CASSWQHNEQFF. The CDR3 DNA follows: TGTGCCAGCAGTTGGCAGCACAATGAGCAGTTCTTC.

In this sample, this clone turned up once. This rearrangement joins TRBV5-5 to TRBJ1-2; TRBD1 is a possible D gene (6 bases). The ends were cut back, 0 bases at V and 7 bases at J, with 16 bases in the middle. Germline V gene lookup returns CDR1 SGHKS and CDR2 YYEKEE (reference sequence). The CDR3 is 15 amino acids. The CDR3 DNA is TGTGCCAGCAGCTTGGTTCTTACAGGGTATTCTGGCTACACCTTC. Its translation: CASSLVLTGYSGYTF.

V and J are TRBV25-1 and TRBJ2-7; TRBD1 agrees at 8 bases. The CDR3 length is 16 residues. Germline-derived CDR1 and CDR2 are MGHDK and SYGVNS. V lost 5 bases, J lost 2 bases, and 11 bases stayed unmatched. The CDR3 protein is CASSRSPGQGAYEQYF. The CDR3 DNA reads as TGTGCCAGCAGTCGGTCCCCCGGACAGGGCGCCTACGAGCAGTACTTC.

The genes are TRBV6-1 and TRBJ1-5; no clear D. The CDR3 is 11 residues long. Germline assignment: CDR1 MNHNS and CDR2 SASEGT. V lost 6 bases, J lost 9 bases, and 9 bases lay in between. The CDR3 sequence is CASSQLGPQHF. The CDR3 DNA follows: TGTGCCAGCAGCCAGCTGGGGCCCCAGCATTTT.

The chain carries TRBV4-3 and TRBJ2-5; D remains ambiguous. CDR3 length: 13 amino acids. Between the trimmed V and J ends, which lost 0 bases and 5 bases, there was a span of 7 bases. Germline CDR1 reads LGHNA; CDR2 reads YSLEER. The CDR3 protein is CASSQDLRETQYF. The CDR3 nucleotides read TGCGCCAGCAGCCAAGACTTGCGGGAGACCCAGTACTTC.

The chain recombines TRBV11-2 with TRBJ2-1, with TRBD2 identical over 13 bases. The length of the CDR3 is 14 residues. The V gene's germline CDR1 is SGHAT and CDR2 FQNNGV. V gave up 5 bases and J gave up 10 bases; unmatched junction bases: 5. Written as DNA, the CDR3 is TGTGCCAGCAGCCTGGGACTAGCGGGGAGCGAGCAGTTCTTC. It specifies CASSLGLAGSEQFF.

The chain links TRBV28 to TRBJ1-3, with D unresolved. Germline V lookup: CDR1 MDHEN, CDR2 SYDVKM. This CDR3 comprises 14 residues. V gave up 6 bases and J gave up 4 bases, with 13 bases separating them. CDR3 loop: CASSSGISGNTIYF. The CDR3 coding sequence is TGTGCCAGCAGCTCGGGGATCTCCGGAAACACCATATATTTT.

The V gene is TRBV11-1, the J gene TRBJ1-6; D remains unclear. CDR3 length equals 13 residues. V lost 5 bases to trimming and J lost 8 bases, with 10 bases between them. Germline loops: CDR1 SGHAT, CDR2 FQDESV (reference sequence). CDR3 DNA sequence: TGTGCCAGCAGCCCGACTAATTATTCACCCCTCCACTTT. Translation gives CASSPTNYSPLHF.

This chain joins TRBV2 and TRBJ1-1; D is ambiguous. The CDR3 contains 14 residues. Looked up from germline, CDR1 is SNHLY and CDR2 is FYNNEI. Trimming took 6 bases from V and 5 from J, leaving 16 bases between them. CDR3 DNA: TGTGCCAGCAGCACAAAGACGGGAGGGACTGAAGCTTTCTTT. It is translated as CASSTKTGGTEAFF.

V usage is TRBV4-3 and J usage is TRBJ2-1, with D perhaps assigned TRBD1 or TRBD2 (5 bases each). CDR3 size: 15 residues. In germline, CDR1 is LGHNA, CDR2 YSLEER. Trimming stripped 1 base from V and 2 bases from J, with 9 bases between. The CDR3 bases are TGCGCCAGCAGCCAAGTTCGGGGCGCCTACAATGAGCAGTTCTTC. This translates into CASSQVRGAYNEQFF.

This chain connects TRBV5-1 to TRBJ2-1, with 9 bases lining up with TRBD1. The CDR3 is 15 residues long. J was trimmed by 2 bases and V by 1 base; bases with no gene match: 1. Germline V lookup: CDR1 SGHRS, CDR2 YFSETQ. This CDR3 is CASSLRQGAYNEQFF. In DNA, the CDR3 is TGCGCCAGCAGCTTGAGACAGGGGGCCTACAATGAGCAGTTCTTC.

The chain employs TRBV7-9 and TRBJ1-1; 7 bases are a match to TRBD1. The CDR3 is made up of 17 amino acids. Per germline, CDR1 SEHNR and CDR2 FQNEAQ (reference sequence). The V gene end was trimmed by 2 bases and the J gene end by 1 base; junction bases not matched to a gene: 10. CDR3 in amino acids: CASSLPGQITPNTEAFF. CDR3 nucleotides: TGTGCCAGCAGCTTACCGGGACAGATAACCCCGAACACTGAAGCTTTCTTT.

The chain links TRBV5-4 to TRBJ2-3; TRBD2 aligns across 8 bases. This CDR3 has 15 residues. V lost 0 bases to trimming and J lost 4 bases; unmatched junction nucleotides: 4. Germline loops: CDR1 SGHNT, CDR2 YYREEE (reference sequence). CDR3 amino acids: CASSLDGGAADTQYF. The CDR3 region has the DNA TGTGCCAGCAGCTTGGACGGGGGGGCAGCAGATACGCAGTATTTT.

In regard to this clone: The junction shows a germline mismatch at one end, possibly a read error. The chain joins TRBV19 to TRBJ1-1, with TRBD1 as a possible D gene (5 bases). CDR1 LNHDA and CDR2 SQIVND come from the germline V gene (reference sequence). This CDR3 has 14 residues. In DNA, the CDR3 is TGTGCCAGTAGCGAATGGGGGGGTTCCGCGAGCAGGGTCTTT. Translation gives CASSEWGGSASRVF.

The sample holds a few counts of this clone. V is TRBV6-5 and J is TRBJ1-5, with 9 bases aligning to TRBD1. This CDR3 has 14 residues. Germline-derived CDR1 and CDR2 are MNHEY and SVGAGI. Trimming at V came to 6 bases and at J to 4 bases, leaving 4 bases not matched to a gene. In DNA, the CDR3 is TGTGCCAGCAGGGGGACAGGGCCAAATCAGCCCCAGCATTTT. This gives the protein CASRGTGPNQPQHF.

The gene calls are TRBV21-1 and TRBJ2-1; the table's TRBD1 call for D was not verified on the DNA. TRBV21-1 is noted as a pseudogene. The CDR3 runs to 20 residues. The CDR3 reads CAIRTTRGTPESRSYNEQFF. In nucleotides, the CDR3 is TGTGCCATCAGAACTACAAGAGGGACACCTGAAAGTCGCTCCTACAATGAGCAGTTCTTC.

As DNA, the CDR3 is TGTGCCAGCTCACCACGGAGAGGCTATACAGAATCCAATGAGCAGTTCTTC. Translation gives CASSPRRGYTESNEQFF. The J gene is TRBJ2-1, the V gene TRBV18, with no clear D. Trimming shortened V by 1 base and J by 6 bases, and 19 bases separated the two germline ends. CDR3 size: 17 residues. Germline V gene lookup returns CDR1 KGHSH and CDR2 LQKENI.